Included here is one T cell receptor beta chain sequence, with context. The entry originates in a study of shared T cell receptors in the human thymus. The assay was immunoSEQ multiplex PCR, and TCRdb's table has in-frame clones only and misses some. The sample holds 700,000 or so clones; approximately 83% are singletons and the top ten take under 0.012%. CDR1 and CDR2 (germline): LGHNA, YNFKEQ. The CDR3 is made up of 17 amino acids. V trimming: 2 bases; J trimming: 0 bases; junction bases outside the gene matches: 6. These data are also associated with another study on human thymus T cells. That publication notes: Thymic samples were excised during corrective heart operations. Related research reported highly overlapping thymic repertoires among unrelated individuals.

This TCR came from a girl less than two years old with a congenital heart defect. The specimen was thymocytes. The chain employs TRBV4-2 and TRBJ1-4, with 7 bases identical to TRBD1. For the CDR3, the DNA is TGTGCCAGCAGCCAACATGGGACAGCAGCAACTAATGAAAAACTGTTTTTT. It yields the protein CASSQHGTAATNEKLFF.